The TCR beta chain described here comes from a study of shared clonotypes between healthy human individuals. This CDR3 is 12 amino acids long. Deletions cut 6 bases from V and 3 bases from J, with 9 bases between. From germline, CDR1 is MNHEY and CDR2 SVGAGI. The study's findings and limits: Rarefaction showed that sequencing of sorted subsets was incomplete (despite large depth).

Assay: immunoSEQ multiplex PCR; the TCRdb copy retains only in-frame clones and omits some. The sample carries 650,000 to 750,000 clones, about two thirds recorded once. Of note for this clone: Its antigen is still unknown.

Material for sequencing was memory CD4+ T cells sorted from blood. The subset denotes: CD45RA-negative fraction. The receptor comes from a woman in her twenties or thirties in good health. This chain joins TRBV6-5 and TRBJ2-7; TRBD1 might be the D (5 bases). CDR3 nucleotides: TGTGCCAGCAGCCCAGGGCGCTACGAGCAGTACTTC. This gives the protein CASSPGRYEQYF.